The 17 T cell receptor beta chains in this list originate from one sample, sequenced in a study of blood T cell repertoires in COVID-19. Only in-frame clones appear in the TCRdb table, and some are missing; sequencing was by immunoSEQ multiplex PCR. The data show about 160,000 clones, about 80% seen once. The specimen sequenced was peripheral blood. Receptors originate from a woman of 80 years or more with acute or convalescent COVID-19.

This chain joins TRBV19 and TRBJ1-1; TRBD1 matches 9 bases. The CDR3 is 14 residues long. The germline CDR1 and CDR2 sequences are LNHDA and SQIVND (reference sequence). V lost 11 bases to trimming and J lost 3 bases; unmatched junction nucleotides: 10. CDR3 region: CAVRGQGEYTEAFF. CDR3 in DNA: TGTGCCGTGCGGGGACAGGGCGAGTACACTGAAGCTTTCTTT.

The chain couples TRBV27 to TRBJ1-5; D is ambiguous. CDR1 is MNHEY, CDR2 SMNVEV, per germline (reference sequence). The V gene lost 3 bases and the J gene lost 6 bases, with 9 bases spanning the gap. This CDR3 spans 13 amino acids. The chain's CDR3 is CASSFRGSQPQHF. DNA of the CDR3: TGTGCCAGCAGTTTCCGGGGATCTCAGCCCCAGCATTTT.

The V gene is TRBV15, the J gene TRBJ1-2; D gene ambiguous. Germline loops: CDR1 LNHNV, CDR2 YYDKDF (reference sequence). The CDR3 runs 14 residues. The V and J ends lost 0 bases and 3 bases respectively, with 8 bases between them. CDR3 nucleotide sequence: TGTGCCACCAGCAGAGAGAACAGACACTATGGCTACACCTTC. Amino acid sequence: CATSRENRHYGYTF. The full variable domain, rest sourced from reference TRBV15 and TRBJ1-2, is DAMVIQNPRYQVTQFGKPVTLSCSQTLNHNVMYWYQQKSSQAPKLLFHYYDKDFNNEADTPDNFQSRRPNTSFCFLDIRSPGLGDTAMYLCATSRENRHYGYTFGSGTRLTVV.

This rearrangement joins TRBV11-2 to TRBJ2-1, with D possibly TRBD2 on 6 matching bases. This CDR3 contains 14 residues. The germline V and J ends were trimmed by 2 bases and 10 bases, with 15 bases remaining between them. The germline CDR1 and CDR2 sequences are SGHAT and FQNNGV. CDR3 sequence (DNA): TGTGCCAGCAGCTTAACGACTAGTCGGGGAGAGCAGTTCTTC. Translation: CASSLTTSRGEQFF. Combining the CDR3 with reference TRBV11-2 and TRBJ2-1 gives the whole variable domain EAGVAQSPRYKIIEKRQSVAFWCNPISGHATLYWYQQILGQGPKLLIQFQNNGVVDDSQLPKDRFSAERLKGVDSTLKIQPAKLEDSAVYLCASSLTTSRGEQFFGPGTRLTVL.

The gene calls are TRBV19 and TRBJ1-1; D is possibly TRBD1 (5 bases). CDR3 length: 13 amino acids. Trimming removed 0 bases at V and 4 bases at J, with 6 bases between. Germline V gene data show CDR1 as LNHDA and CDR2 as SQIVND (reference sequence). The CDR3 sequence is CASSIDRATEAFF. The CDR3 nucleotides are TGTGCCAGTAGTATAGACAGGGCCACTGAAGCTTTCTTT. The entire variable domain, with the rest obtained from reference TRBV19 and TRBJ1-1, is as follows: DGGITQSPKYLFRKEGQNVTLSCEQNLNHDAMYWYRQDPGQGLRLIYYSQIVNDFQKGDIAEGYSVSREKKESFPLTVTSAQKNPTAFYLCASSIDRATEAFFGQGTRLTVV.

The J gene is TRBJ1-1, the V gene TRBV5-1; 7 positions match TRBD1. The CDR3 totals 15 residues. J lost 8 bases, V lost 0 bases, and 10 bases had no gene match. The germline V gene encodes CDR1 SGHRS and CDR2 YFSETQ. CDR3 amino acids: CASSLGSTGTREAFF. DNA of the CDR3: TGCGCCAGCAGCTTGGGGTCGACAGGGACAAGGGAAGCTTTCTTT.

This chain links TRBV5-6 with TRBJ1-1; D uncertain. The CDR3 sequence is 13 residues long. Deletions cut 0 bases from V and 8 bases from J, with 11 bases between. CDR1 and CDR2 from the germline V gene are SGHDT and YYEEEE. As DNA, the CDR3 is TGTGCCAGCAGCTTGGTTGAGTCCTCCGAAGCTTTCTTT. Its translation: CASSLVESSEAFF.

This rearrangement joins TRBV5-1 to TRBJ1-2; TRBD1 matches 7 bases. The CDR3 contains 14 residues. V dropped 0 bases and J dropped 4; count of bases not matched to a gene: 3. CDR1 SGHRS and CDR2 YFSETQ come from the germline V gene. The CDR3 spells CASSLADRAYGYTF. CDR3 bases: TGCGCCAGCAGCTTGGCCGACAGGGCCTATGGCTACACCTTC.

A single count supports this clone. The chain combines TRBV4-3 with TRBJ2-1; D is possibly TRBD2 (5 bases). V was cut by 0 bases and J by 8 bases, with 14 bases left in between. CDR3 length equals 15 residues. CDR1 and CDR2 from the germline V gene are LGHNA and YSLEER. DNA for the CDR3: TGCGCCAGCAGCCAAGATATGGTACTAGTATATGAGCAGTTCTTC. Its protein product is CASSQDMVLVYEQFF.

This chain links TRBV30 with TRBJ2-3; the D gene is possibly TRBD1 (6 bases). Trimming removed 5 bases at V and 2 bases at J, with 14 bases between. CDR1 is GTSNPN, CDR2 SVGIG, per germline (reference sequence). This CDR3 has 14 amino acids. In nucleotides, the CDR3 is TGTGCCTGGTCCCGGGACACAACCACAGATACGCAGTATTTT. This codes for CAWSRDTTTDTQYF.

This chain links TRBV19 with TRBJ2-7; 7 bases are shared with TRBD1. This CDR3 is 14 amino acids long. Germline CDR1 LNHDA, CDR2 SQIVND (reference sequence). Trimming took 5 bases from V and 7 from J; bases not matched to a gene: 11. CDR3 protein: CASSLFGDRREQYF. The CDR3 nucleotides read TGTGCCAGTAGTTTATTCGGGGACAGAAGAGAGCAGTACTTC. The full variable domain, rest sourced from reference TRBV19 and TRBJ2-7, is DGGITQSPKYLFRKEGQNVTLSCEQNLNHDAMYWYRQDPGQGLRLIYYSQIVNDFQKGDIAEGYSVSREKKESFPLTVTSAQKNPTAFYLCASSLFGDRREQYFGPGTRLTVT.

The chain employs TRBV19 and TRBJ1-2; 9 bases are shared with TRBD1. V lost 4 bases to trimming and J lost 8 bases; unmatched junction nucleotides: 14. The CDR3 totals 16 residues. CDR1 and CDR2 (germline): LNHDA, SQIVND (reference sequence). CDR3 residues: CASSTLHEDRGRGYTF. CDR3 sequence (DNA): TGTGCCAGTAGTACTCTCCATGAGGACAGGGGAAGAGGCTACACCTTC.

The chain links TRBV21-1 to TRBJ1-2. TRBV21-1 is reported as a pseudogene. The CDR3 sequence is 15 residues long. The CDR3 protein is CAIPYRGADDYGYTF. In DNA, the CDR3 is TGTGCCATCCCGTACCGGGGGGCGGACGACTATGGCTACACCTTC.

The V call is TRBV27, the J call TRBJ2-7; TRBD2 matches at 9 bases. The CDR3 totals 16 residues. Per the germline V gene, CDR1 is MNHEY and CDR2 is SMNVEV (reference sequence). Trimming removed 2 bases from V and 0 bases from J; junction bases left unmatched: 5. CDR3 amino acids: CASSLTLAGSSYEQYF. DNA for the CDR3: TGTGCCAGCAGTTTAACACTAGCGGGTTCCTCCTACGAGCAGTACTTC.

The V and J genes are TRBV7-9 and TRBJ1-1; the D is unclear. V lost 4 bases and J lost 7, with 16 bases in between. In germline, CDR1 is SEHNR, CDR2 FQNEAQ (reference sequence). This CDR3 is built from 14 residues. CDR3 sequence: CASSSEGLASEAFF. As DNA, the CDR3 is TGTGCCAGCAGCTCTGAGGGCCTGGCGAGTGAAGCTTTCTTT.

The V and J genes are TRBV7-9 and TRBJ2-1, with D tentatively TRBD2 (6 bases). This CDR3 comprises 13 residues. Per the germline V gene, CDR1 is SEHNR and CDR2 is FQNEAQ (reference sequence). The V gene lost 5 bases and the J gene lost 6 bases, with 11 bases spanning the gap. In DNA form, the CDR3 reads TGTGCCAGCAGCGTGCTGACTAGCAATGAGCAGTTCTTC. The encoded protein is CASSVLTSNEQFF.

The chain carries TRBV5-1 and TRBJ2-7; TRBD1 might be the D (6 bases). Trimming removed 0 bases at V and 2 bases at J, with 9 bases between. Germline values: CDR1 SGHRS, CDR2 YFSETQ. The CDR3 has 14 amino acids. In DNA form, the CDR3 reads TGCGCCAGCAGCTTGGGGGACATAACCTACGAGCAGTACTTC. This encodes CASSLGDITYEQYF.